The entry below describes one T cell receptor (beta chain). The antigen remains undetermined. This specimen belongs to a study of beta chain features in type 1 diabetes. Study context: Sorted cells from all samples, numbering roughly 100,000,000, were examined.

Notes on the study in general: Moderate but significant shortening of TCRB CDR3s was recorded in all four CD4+ subsets from Type 1 diabetes patients. Cells with high TCR expression could be over-represented by cDNA sequencing.

V was pared by 0 bases and J by 0 bases, with 2 bases between. In germline, CDR1 is SQVTM, CDR2 ANQGSEA. The CDR3 has 12 residues. The study reverse transcribed the entire isolated RNA, so it sequenced expressed TCRB transcripts. The repertoire was sequenced with immunoSEQ multiplex PCR; TCRdb's copy has only in-frame clones and lacks some. Of about 120,000 clones listed, 15% to 20% are singletons. Each of the sorted populations had a purity greater than 95%. Sequencing was carried out using central memory CD4+ T cells from blood. This sequence originates from a man aged 25-45 years with type 1 diabetes. This sequence joins TRBV29-1 and TRBJ2-5; D uncertain. The CDR3 region is CSVEDHQETQYF. The CDR3 DNA is TGCAGCGTTGAAGACCACCAAGAGACCCAGTACTTC. Filled out from reference TRBV29-1 and TRBJ2-5, the complete variable domain reads SAVISQKPSRDICQRGTSLTIQCQVDSQVTMMFWYRQQPGQSLTLIATANQGSEATYESGFVIDKFPISRPNLTFSTLTVSNMSPEDSSIYLCSVEDHQETQYFGPGTRLLVL.